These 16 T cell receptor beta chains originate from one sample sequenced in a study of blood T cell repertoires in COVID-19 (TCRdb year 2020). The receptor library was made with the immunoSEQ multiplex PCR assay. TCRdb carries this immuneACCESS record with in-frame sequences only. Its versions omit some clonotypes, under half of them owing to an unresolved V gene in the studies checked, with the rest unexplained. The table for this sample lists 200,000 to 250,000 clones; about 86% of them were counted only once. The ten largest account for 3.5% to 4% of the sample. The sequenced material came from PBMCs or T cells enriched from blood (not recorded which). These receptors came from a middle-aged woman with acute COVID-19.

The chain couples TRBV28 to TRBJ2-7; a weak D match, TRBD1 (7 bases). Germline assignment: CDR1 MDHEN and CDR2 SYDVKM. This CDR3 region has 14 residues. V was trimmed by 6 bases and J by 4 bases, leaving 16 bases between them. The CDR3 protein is CASSPGGPPYEQYF. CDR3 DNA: TGTGCCAGCAGCCCAGGGGGGCCACCTTACGAGCAGTACTTC.

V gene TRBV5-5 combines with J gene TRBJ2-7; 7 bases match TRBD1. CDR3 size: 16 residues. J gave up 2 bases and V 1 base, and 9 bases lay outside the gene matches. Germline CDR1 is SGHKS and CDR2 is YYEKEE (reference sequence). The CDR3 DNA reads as TGTGCCAGCAGCTTGTTGGGTGAGGGGGCAACCTACGAGCAGTACTTC. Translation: CASSLLGEGATYEQYF.

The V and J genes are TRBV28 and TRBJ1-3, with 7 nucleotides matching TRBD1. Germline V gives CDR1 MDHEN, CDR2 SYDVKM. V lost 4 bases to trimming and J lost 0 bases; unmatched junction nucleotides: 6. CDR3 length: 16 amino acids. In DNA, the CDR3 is TGTGCCAGCAGTTGGACAGGATCTTTCTCTGGAAACACCATATATTTT. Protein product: CASSWTGSFSGNTIYF.

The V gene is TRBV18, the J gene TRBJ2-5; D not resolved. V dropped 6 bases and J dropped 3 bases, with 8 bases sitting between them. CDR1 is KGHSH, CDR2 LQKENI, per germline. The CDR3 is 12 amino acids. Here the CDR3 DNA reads TGTGCCAGCTCGTACATGGAAGAGACCCAGTACTTC. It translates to CASSYMEETQYF.

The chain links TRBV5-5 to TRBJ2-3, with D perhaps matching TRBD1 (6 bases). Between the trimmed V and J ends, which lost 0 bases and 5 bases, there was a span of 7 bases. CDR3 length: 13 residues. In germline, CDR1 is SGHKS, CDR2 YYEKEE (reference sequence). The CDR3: CASSLEGVDTQYF. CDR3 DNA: TGTGCCAGCAGCTTGGAGGGGGTAGATACGCAGTATTTT. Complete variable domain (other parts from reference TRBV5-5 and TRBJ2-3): DAGVTQSPTHLIKTRGQQVTLRCSPISGHKSVSWYQQVLGQGPQFIFQYYEKEERGRGNFPDRFSARQFPNYSSELNVNALLLGDSALYLCASSLEGVDTQYFGPGTRLTVL.

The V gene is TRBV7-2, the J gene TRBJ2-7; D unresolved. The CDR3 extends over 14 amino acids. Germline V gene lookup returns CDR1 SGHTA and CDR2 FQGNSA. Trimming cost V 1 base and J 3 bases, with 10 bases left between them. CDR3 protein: CASSLGPTDYEQYF. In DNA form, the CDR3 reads TGTGCCAGCAGCTTAGGTCCCACTGACTACGAGCAGTACTTC.

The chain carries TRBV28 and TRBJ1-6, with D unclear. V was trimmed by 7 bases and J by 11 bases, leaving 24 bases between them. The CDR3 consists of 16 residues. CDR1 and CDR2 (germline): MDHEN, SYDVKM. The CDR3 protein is CASTMKAGRVVPPLHF. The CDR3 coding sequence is TGTGCCAGCACCATGAAGGCGGGCCGAGTAGTTCCACCCCTCCACTTT.

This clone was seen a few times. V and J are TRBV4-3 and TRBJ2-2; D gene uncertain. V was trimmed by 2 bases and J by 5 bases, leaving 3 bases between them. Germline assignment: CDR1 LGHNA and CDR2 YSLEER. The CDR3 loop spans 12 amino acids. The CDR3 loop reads CASSQHTGELFF. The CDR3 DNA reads TGCGCCAGCAGCCAACATACCGGGGAGCTGTTTTTT.

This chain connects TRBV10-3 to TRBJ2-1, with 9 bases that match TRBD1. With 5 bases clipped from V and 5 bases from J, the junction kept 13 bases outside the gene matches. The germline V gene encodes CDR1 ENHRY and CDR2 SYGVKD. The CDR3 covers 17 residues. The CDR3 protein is CAISIERGGTGNNEQFF. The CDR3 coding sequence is TGTGCCATCAGTATTGAAAGAGGAGGGACAGGGAACAATGAGCAGTTCTTC.

Here the CDR3 reads CATSDPQTSGQLTGELFF. In DNA, the CDR3 is TGTGCCACCAGTGATCCACAGACATCGGGACAGCTAACCGGGGAGCTGTTTTTT. The rearrangement joins TRBV24-1 to TRBJ2-2; 7 nucleotides align to TRBD1. This CDR3 comprises 18 residues. V lost 3 bases to trimming and J lost 5 bases; unmatched junction nucleotides: 14. The germline CDR1 and CDR2 sequences are KGHDR and SFDVKD.

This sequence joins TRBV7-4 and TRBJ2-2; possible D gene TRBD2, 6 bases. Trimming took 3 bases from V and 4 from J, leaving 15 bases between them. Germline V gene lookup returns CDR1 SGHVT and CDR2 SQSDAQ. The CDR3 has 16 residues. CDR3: CASSFLGREATGELFF. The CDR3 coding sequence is TGTGCCAGCAGCTTCTTAGGCAGGGAGGCCACCGGGGAGCTGTTTTTT. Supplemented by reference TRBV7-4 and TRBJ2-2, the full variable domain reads GAGVSQSPRYKVAKRGRDVALRCDSISGHVTLYWYRQTLGQGSEVLTYSQSDAQRDKSGRPSGRFSAERPERSVSTLKIQRTEQGDSAVYLCASSFLGREATGELFFGEGSRLTVL.

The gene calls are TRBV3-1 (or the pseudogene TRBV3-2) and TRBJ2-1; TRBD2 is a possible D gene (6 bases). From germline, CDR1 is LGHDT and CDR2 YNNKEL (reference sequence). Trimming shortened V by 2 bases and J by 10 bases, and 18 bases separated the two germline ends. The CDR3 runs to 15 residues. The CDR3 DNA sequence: TGTGCCAGCAGCCAATATTCGGGAGTAACCGGCGAGCAGTTCTTC. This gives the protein CASSQYSGVTGEQFF.

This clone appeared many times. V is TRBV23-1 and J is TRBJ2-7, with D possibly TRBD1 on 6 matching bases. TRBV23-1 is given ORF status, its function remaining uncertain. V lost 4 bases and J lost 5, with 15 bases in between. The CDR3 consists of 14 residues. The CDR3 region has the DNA TGCGCCAGCAGTCCGTCGCACAGGGCCCACGAGCAGTACTTC. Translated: CASSPSHRAHEQYF.

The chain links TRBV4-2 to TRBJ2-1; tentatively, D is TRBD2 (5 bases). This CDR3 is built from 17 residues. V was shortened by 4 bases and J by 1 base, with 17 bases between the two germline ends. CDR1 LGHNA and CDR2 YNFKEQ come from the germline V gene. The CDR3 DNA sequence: TGTGCCAGCAGCCCAGTGGCCGCAGAGGGTTCCTACAATGAGCAGTTCTTC. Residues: CASSPVAAEGSYNEQFF.

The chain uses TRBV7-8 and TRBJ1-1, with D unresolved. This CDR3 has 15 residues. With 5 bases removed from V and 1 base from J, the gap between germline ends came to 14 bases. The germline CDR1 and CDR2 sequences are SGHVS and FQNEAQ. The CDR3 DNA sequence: TGTGCCAGCAGCCCCCAACCACAGAGGAACACTGAAGCTTTCTTT. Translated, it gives CASSPQPQRNTEAFF.

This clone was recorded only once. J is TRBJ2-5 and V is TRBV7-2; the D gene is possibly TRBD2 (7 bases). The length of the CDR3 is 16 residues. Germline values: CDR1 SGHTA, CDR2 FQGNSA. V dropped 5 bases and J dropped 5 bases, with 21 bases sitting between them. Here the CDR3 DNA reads TGTGCCAGCAGCCGGGGGGACACTGTTCAGGGGGAGACCCAGTACTTC. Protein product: CASSRGDTVQGETQYF.